The rows below give T cell receptor beta chains drawn from one sample of a study of cytomegalovirus exposure and HLA in healthy donors. Assay used: immunoSEQ multiplex PCR; TCRdb lists only in-frame clones, some missing. The sample has 160,000 or so clones, around 77% seen once. The sample consisted of PBMCs. The receptor source for this set is a woman aged 40 to 50 in good health and CMV-seronegative. CDR3s include the opening cysteine and the closing phenylalanine or tryptophan. D genes are given only for firm matches. Size values are once, few and many counts, or a class for expanded clones, and some rows have none.

clone size | J gene | V gene | D gene | CDR3 protein | CDR3 DNA
. | TRBJ2-5 | TRBV7-9 | TRBD1 | CASTQSGGQETQYF | TGTGCCAGCACCCAGTCAGGGGGACAAGAGACCCAGTACTTC
. | TRBJ1-1 | TRBV9 | . | CASSPRGDTEAFF | TGTGCCAGCAGCCCCCGGGGGGACACTGAAGCTTTCTTT
. | TRBJ2-2 | TRBV2 | . | CASSGWGGQTPGELFF | TGTGCCAGCAGTGGATGGGGCGGACAGACCCCCGGGGAGCTGTTTTTT
. | TRBJ1-4 | TRBV5-1 | TRBD1 | CASPGQADEKLFF | TGCGCCAGCCCGGGACAGGCTGATGAAAAACTGTTTTTT
. | TRBJ2-3 | TRBV27 | . | CASSPTLSSTDTQYF | TGTGCCAGCAGCCCGACACTGTCTAGCACAGATACGCAGTATTTT
. | TRBJ1-2 | TRBV2 | TRBD1 | CASSDRTGLDGYTF | TGTGCCAGCAGTGACCGGACAGGGCTCGATGGCTACACCTTC
. | TRBJ2-7 | TRBV5-1 | TRBD2 | CASSPLPGLAGVLSYEQYF | TGCGCCAGCAGTCCCCTCCCGGGACTAGCGGGAGTATTGTCCTACGAGCAGTACTTC
few | TRBJ2-5 | TRBV7-2 | . | CASSYPGPQETQYF | TGTGCCAGCAGCTACCCGGGTCCCCAAGAGACCCAGTACTTC
. | TRBJ2-2 | TRBV5-1 | TRBD2 | CASSPGGAGGELFF | TGCGCCAGCAGCCCGGGGGGAGCCGGCGGGGAGCTGTTTTTT
once | TRBJ2-7 | TRBV14 | TRBD1 | CASYRGQGDYEQYF | TGTGCCAGCTATAGGGGACAGGGGGACTACGAGCAGTACTTC
. | TRBJ1-2 | TRBV28 | . | CASSFGQGWGGYTF | TGTGCCAGCAGTTTCGGGCAGGGGTGGGGTGGCTACACCTTC